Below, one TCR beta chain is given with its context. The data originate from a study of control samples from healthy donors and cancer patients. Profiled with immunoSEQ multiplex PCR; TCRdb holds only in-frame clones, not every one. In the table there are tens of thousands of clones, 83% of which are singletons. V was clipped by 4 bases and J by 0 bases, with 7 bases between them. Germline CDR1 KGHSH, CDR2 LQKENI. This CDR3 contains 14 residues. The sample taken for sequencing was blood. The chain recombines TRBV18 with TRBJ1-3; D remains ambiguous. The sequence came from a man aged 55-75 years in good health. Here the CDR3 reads CASSLASSGNTIYF. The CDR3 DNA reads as TGTGCCAGCTCACTAGCATCCTCTGGAAACACCATATATTTT.